The clone carrying this T cell receptor beta chain showed up just a few times. The V gene lost 1 base and the J gene lost 3 bases, with 11 bases spanning the gap. This CDR3 is built from 15 residues. Germline V gene sequence: CDR1 SEHNR, CDR2 FQNEAQ (reference sequence). Assay used: immunoSEQ multiplex PCR; TCRdb lists only in-frame clones, some missing. This sample carries some 96,000 clones, roughly 87% of them seen once, and the ten largest clones take 18%. The data derive from a study of control samples from healthy donors and cancer patients. This sequence was found in a woman between 45 and 65 years old in good health. The rearrangement links TRBV7-9 to TRBJ2-3; no clear D gene. Sequencing was performed on blood. The CDR3 DNA is TGTGCCAGCAGCTTAGGGCAGGCAAGGACAGATACGCAGTATTTT. It is translated as CASSLGQARTDTQYF.